This T cell receptor beta chain is from a study of blood T cells in healthy people across ages (dated by TCRdb to the mid-2010s). A note on the overall study: Template switching captured roughly one uniquely barcoded TCR beta cDNA molecule per two T cells in model experiments. The study measured age-related changes in TCR beta repertoire diversity using deep sequencing normalized with unique cDNA molecular identifiers. Donors were grouped into four age groups: young (average roughly 15 years), middle-aged (39), aged (approximately 67) and long-lived (approximately 75). To avoid experimental bias, donors of different ages were distributed randomly across sequencing lanes. Using the same blood draw, the study looked at two additional independent replicas of 1 million unique cDNA reads for two donors, one aged 18 to 30 and the other aged 80 or older. General conclusions and limits of the study: There was a strong correlation between observed TCR beta diversity and the percentage of naive T cells measured by flow cytometry. Total diversity estimates from one million sequenced T cells were considered lower bounds and underestimates. Because donor CMV infection status was unknown, age-related changes in expanded clonotypes were potentially confounded. Conclusive comparison of naive and antigen-experienced compartments was prevented by the profiling of bulk unsorted PBMCs. Compared with the aged group, the long-lived group had more naive CD4+ T cells, fewer expanded clones and increased TCR diversity, a pattern suggesting age selection. As age increased, observed TCR beta diversity per million T cells dropped in a roughly linear way, and a significant reduction was already evident by age around 41.

Systemically healthy Caucasian individuals from Russia, 35 to 40 in total and aged roughly 6 to 100 years, were included as donors. Roughly 9.5 milliliters of peripheral blood were drawn from each donor into EDTA-treated Vacutainer tubes. Ficoll-Paque density-gradient centrifugation was used to isolate PBMCs, with at least 6.5 million per sample. Trizol reagent was used to extract total RNA from the PBMCs, yielding at least 6 micrograms per sample. For every donor, flow cytometry on a PBMC aliquot measured the percentage of naive CD45RAhigh/CD27high T cells. The CDR3 holds 14 amino acids from the cysteine to the phenylalanine. Solely the CDR3 DNA is kept, with 42 bases framed from the first base. Trimmed from V: 3 bases; trimmed from J: 5 bases; junction bases lacking a gene match: 4. Library preparation used 5' RACE. The sample was run on an Illumina HiSeq 2500. A second 7 to 11 cycle PCR used a sample-barcoded 5' primer and a J-beta primer mix. Each TCR beta cDNA molecule received a unique molecular identifier from a template-switch 5' adaptor carrying 12 random nucleotides. Each sample yielded at least 2.5 million CDR3-containing paired-end reads. The Mint cDNA synthesis kit, primed by a TRBC-specific oligonucleotide, was used to synthesize first-strand cDNA from all RNA. Following uracil-DNA glycosylase treatment, all cDNA underwent a first 18-cycle PCR with the universal primers M1SS and BC2_uni_R. Per the source publication's procedure: Normalization of each sample was performed by random selection of 1 million high-quality reads, each carrying a distinct molecular identifier. Instead of being binned into consensus sequences, reads with shared molecular identifiers were discarded. MiTCR, set to a Q25 quality threshold and the strictest error-elimination algorithm, was used for CDR3 identification, clonotype clustering and error correction. A nonparametric unseen species model with Euler transformation was used to estimate lower-bound total TCR beta diversity. TCRdb reworked the public reads: Q25 trimming with fastp, MiXCR clone assembly, productive beta chains retained. A single entry per CDR3 protein holds the most common genes and DNA from its merged rows. None of the V and J calls come from the authors' own analysis; TCRdb made them. The sample table holds some 1.5 million distinct CDR3 sequences, of which 28% were seen once. The ten largest clones add up to approximately 7.7% of the sample.

This clonotype showed up just a few times. Its antigen is not yet known. Base qualities were left out, and no much larger clone turns up one base away. The source is a woman younger than 45 in good health. This sequence uses TRBV12-3 or TRBV12-4 and TRBJ2-7, with 10 bases aligning to TRBD1. Sample: blood. The CDR3 region: CASSLGQGTNEQYF. The sequence in DNA is TGTGCCAGCAGTTTGGGACAGGGGACCAACGAGCAGTACTTC.